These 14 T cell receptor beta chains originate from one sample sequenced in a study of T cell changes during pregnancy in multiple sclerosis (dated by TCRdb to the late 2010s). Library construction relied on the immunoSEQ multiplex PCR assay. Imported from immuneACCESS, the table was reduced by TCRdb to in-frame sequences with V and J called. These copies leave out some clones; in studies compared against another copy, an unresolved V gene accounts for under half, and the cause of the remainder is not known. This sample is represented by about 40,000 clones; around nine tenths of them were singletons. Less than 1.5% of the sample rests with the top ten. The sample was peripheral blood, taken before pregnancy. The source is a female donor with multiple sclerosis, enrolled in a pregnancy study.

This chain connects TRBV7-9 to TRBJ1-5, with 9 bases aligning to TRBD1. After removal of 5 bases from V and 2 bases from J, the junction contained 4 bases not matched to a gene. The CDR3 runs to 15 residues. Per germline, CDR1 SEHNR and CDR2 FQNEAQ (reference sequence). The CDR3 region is CASSVGQGGNQPQHF. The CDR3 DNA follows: TGTGCCAGCAGCGTGGGACAGGGAGGCAATCAGCCCCAGCATTTT.

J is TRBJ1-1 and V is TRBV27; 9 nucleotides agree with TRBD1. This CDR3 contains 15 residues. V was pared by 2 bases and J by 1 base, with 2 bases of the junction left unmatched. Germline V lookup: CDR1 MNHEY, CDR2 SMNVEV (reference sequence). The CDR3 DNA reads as TGTGCCAGCAGTTTACGGGACAGGGCGAACACTGAAGCTTTCTTT. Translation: CASSLRDRANTEAFF.

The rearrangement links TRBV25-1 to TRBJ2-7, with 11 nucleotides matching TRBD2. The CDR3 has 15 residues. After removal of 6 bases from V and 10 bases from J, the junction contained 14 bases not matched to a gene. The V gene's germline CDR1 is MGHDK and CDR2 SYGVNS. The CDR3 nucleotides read TGTGCCAGCAGATCTGGGGGAACTAGCGGGAGTACTCAGTACTTC. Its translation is CASRSGGTSGSTQYF.

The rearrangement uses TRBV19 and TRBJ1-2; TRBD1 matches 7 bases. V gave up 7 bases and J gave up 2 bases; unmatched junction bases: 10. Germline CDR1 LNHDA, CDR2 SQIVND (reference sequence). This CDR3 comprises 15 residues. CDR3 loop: CASTPTGQDNYGYTF. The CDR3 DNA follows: TGTGCCAGTACCCCCACCGGACAGGACAACTATGGCTACACCTTC.

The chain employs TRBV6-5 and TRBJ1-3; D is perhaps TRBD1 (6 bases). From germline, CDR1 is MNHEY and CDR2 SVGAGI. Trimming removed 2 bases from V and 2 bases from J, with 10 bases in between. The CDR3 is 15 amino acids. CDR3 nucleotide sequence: TGTGCCAGCAGTTACCGACAGGCCCCTGGAAACACCATATATTTT. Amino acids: CASSYRQAPGNTIYF.

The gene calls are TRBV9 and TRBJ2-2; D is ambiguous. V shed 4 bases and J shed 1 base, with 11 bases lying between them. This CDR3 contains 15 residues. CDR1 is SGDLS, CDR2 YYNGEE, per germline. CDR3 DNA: TGTGCCAGCAGCCCATCACTTTGGAACACCGGGGAGCTGTTTTTT. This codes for CASSPSLWNTGELFF. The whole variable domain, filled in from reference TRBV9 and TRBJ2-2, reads DSGVTQTPKHLITATGQRVTLRCSPRSGDLSVYWYQQSLDQGLQFLIQYYNGEERAKGNILERFSAQQFPDLHSELNLSSLELGDSALYFCASSPSLWNTGELFFGEGSRLTVL.

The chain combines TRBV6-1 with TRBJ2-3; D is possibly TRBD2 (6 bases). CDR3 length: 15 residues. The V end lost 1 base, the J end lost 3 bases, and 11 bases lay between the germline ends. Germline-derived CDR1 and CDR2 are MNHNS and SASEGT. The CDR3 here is CASSEVGGTTDTQYF. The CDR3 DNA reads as TGTGCCAGCAGTGAAGTTGGCGGGACTACAGATACGCAGTATTTT.

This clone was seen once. The CDR3 loop reads CASSLDGSHTGELFF. The CDR3 coding sequence is TGCGCCAGCAGCTTGGACGGGAGTCACACCGGGGAGCTGTTTTTT. The J gene is TRBJ2-2, the V gene TRBV5-1; D may be TRBD2 (6 bases). V was trimmed by 0 bases and J by 3 bases, leaving 9 bases between them. Germline V CDR1 and CDR2: SGHRS, YFSETQ. The CDR3 consists of 15 residues.

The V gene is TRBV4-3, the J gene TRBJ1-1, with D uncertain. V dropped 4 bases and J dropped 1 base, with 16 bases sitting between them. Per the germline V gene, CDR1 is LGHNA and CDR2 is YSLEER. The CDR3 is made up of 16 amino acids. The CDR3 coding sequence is TGCGCCAGCAGCCCCGACCCACCCGGGGAGAACACTGAAGCTTTCTTT. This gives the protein CASSPDPPGENTEAFF.

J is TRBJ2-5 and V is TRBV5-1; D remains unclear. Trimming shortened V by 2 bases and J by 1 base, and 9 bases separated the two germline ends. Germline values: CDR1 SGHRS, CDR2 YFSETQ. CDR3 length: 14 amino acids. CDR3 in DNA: TGCGCCAGCAGCTTTGGTCCTATCCAAGAGACCCAGTACTTC. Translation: CASSFGPIQETQYF.

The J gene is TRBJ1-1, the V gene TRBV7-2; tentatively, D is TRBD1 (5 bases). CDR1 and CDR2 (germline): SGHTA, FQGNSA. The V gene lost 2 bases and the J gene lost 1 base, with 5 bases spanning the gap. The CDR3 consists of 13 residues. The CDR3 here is CASSLQGNTEAFF. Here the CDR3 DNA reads TGTGCCAGCAGCTTACAGGGGAACACTGAAGCTTTCTTT.

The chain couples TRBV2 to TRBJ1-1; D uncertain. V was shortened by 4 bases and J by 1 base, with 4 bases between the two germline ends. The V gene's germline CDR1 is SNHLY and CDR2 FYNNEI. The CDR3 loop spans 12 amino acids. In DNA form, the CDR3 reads TGTGCCAGCAGTGCAGGGAACACTGAAGCTTTCTTT. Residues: CASSAGNTEAFF.

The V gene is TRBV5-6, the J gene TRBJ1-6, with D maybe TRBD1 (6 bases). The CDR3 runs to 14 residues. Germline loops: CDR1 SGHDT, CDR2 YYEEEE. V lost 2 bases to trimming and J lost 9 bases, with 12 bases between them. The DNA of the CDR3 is TGTGCCAGCAGCTTAAGGGGGATCGGTTCACCCCTCCACTTT. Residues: CASSLRGIGSPLHF.

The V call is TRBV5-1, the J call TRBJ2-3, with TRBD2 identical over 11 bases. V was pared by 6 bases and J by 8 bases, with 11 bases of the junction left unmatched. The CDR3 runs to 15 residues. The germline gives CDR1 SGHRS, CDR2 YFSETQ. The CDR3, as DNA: TGCGCCAGCAAAGGATTAGCGGGAGGGCCTGGTACGCAGTATTTT. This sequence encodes CASKGLAGGPGTQYF.